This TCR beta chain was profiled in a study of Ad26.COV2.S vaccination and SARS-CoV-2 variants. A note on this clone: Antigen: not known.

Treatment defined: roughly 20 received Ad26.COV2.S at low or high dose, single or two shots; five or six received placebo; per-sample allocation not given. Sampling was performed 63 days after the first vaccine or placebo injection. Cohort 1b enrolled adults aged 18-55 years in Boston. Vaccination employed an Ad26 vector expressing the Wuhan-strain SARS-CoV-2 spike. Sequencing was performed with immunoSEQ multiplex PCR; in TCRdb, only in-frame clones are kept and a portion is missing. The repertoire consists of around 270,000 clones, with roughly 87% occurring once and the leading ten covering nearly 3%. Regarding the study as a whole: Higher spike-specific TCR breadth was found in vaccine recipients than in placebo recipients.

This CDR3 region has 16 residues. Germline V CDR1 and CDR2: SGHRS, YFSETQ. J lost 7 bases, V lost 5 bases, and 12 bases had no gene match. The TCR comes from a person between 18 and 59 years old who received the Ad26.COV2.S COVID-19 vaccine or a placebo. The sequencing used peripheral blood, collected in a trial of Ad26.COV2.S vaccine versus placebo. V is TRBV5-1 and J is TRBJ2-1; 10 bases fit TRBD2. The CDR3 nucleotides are TGCGCCAGCAGTTCTCTACTAGCGGGGCCTCGTAATGAGCAGTTCTTC. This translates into CASSSLLAGPRNEQFF.